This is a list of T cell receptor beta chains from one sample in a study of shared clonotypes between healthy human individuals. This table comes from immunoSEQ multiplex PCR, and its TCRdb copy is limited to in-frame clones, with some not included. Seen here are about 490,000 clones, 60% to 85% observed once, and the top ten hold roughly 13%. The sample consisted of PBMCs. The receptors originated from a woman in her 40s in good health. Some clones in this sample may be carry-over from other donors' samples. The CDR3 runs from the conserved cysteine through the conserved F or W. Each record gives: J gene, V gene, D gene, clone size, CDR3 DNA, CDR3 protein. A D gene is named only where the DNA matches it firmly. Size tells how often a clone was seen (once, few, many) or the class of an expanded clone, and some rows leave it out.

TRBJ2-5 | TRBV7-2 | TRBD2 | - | TGTGCCAGCAGCCTGGTGGGGGGGAAGGCCCAGTACTTC | CASSLVGGKAQYF
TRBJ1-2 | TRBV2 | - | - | TGTGCCAGCAGTCCTGACAGGTCGTTTAACTATGGCTACACCTTC | CASSPDRSFNYGYTF
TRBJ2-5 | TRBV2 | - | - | TGTGCCACCTCTCTTAGAGGGGGGCTGGGGGAGCAGTACTTC | CATSLRGGLGEQYF
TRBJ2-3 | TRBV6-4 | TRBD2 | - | TGTGCCAGCAGGGCTAGCGGTGCAGATACGCAGTATTTT | CASRASGADTQYF
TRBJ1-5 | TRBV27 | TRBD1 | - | TGTGCCAGCAGTTTAAACAGGGGCCGGAATCAGCCCCAGCATTTT | CASSLNRGRNQPQHF
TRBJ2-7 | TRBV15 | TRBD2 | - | TGTGCCACCAGCAGAGATCATAGTGCGGGACTAGGATACGAGCAGTACTTC | CATSRDHSAGLGYEQYF
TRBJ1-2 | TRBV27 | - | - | TGTGCCAGCAGTTTATATGGAAGCTATGGCTACACCTTC | CASSLYGSYGYTF
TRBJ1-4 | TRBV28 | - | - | TGTGCCAGCAGGCCTGGGGGGGAAAAACTGTTTTTT | CASRPGGEKLFF
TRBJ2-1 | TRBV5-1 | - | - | TGCGCCAGCAGGCTACTACCCTACAATGAGCAGTTCTTC | CASRLLPYNEQFF
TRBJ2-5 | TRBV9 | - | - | TGTGCCAGCAGCGCCGGGCCGCTGTTGGGGACCCAGTACTTC | CASSAGPLLGTQYF
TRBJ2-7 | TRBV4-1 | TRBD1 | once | TGCGCCAGCAGCCAGGGACAGGGATTCTACGAGCAGTACTTC | CASSQGQGFYEQYF
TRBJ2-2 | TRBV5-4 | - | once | TGTGCCAGCAGTATGCCCGGGGCGTCGTCGAACACCGGGGAGCTGTTTTTT | CASSMPGASSNTGELFF
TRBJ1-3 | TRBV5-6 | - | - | TGTGCCAGCAGCTTGGATTCCCGGACAGCCTCTGGAAACACCATATATTTT | CASSLDSRTASGNTIYF
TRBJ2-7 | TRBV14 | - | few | TGTGCCAGCAGCCAAGCAGGTGGGGGTGAGCAGTACTTC | CASSQAGGGEQYF
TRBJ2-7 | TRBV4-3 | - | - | TGCGCCAGCAGCCAATCCCTAGGCCGTAGCTCCTACGAGCAGTACTTC | CASSQSLGRSSYEQYF
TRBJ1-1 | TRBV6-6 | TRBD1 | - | TGTGCCAGCAGTAGGACAGGGGGGAACACTGAAGCTTTCTTT | CASSRTGGNTEAFF
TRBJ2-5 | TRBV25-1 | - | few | TGTGCCAGCACCACACTGGGCAGGGGTAACCAAGAGACCCAGTACTTC | CASTTLGRGNQETQYF
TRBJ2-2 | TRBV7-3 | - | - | TGCGCCAGCAGCTTTTTCGCCGGGGAGCTGTTTTTT | CASSFFAGELFF
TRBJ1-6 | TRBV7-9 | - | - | TGTGCCAGCCGCGGGATGACGGGGTCACCCCTCCACTTT | CASRGMTGSPLHF
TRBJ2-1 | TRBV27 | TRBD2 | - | TGTGCCAGCAGCCGCTTGCTAGCGGGGTACAATGAGCAGTTCTTC | CASSRLLAGYNEQFF
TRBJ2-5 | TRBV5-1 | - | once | TGCGCCAGCAGCTTGGCCTCTACTCAAGAGACCCAGTACTTC | CASSLASTQETQYF
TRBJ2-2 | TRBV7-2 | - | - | TGTGCCAGCAGCTCTCTCCTTTCGGGTCCCGGGGAGCTGTTTTTT | CASSSLLSGPGELFF
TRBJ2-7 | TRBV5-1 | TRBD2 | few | TGCGCCAGCAGCCCCCGGGGTAGCGGGACCTCCTACGAGCAGTACTTC | CASSPRGSGTSYEQYF
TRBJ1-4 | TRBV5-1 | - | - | TGCGCCAGCAGCTTGGCCTTTGGTGCGGGAGAAAAACTGTTTTTT | CASSLAFGAGEKLFF
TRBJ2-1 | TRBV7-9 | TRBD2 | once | TGTGCCAGCAGCTTACTTAGCGGGTCCTACAATGAGCAGTTCTTC | CASSLLSGSYNEQFF
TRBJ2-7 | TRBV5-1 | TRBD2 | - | TGCGCCAGCAGCCTCGCTAGCGGGAGCCTCTCCCACGAGCAGTACTTC | CASSLASGSLSHEQYF
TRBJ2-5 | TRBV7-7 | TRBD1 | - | TGTGCTAGCAGCCTGGGGACAGCCCAAGAGACCCAGTACTTC | CASSLGTAQETQYF
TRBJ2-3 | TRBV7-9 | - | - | TGTGCCAGCAGCCCCCCTCGGGTGGGGATTTCAGATACGCAGTATTTT | CASSPPRVGISDTQYF
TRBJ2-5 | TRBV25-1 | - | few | TGTGCCAGCAGCCAGTCCCCCACAGGAGTGGCCGTAAGAGGGACCCAGTACTTC | CASSQSPTGVAVRGTQYF
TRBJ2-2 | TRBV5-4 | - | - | TGTGCCAGCAGATCGACAGCGAACACCGGGGAGCTGTTTTTT | CASRSTANTGELFF
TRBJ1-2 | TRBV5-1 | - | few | TGCGCCAGCAACACGGGGGGGAGTTCGGTGGATGGCTACACCTTC | CASNTGGSSVDGYTF
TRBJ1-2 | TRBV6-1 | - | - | TGTGCCAGCAGTGTCCGGACAGACAGGGGCTACACCTTC | CASSVRTDRGYTF
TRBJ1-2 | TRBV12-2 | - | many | TGTGCAAGTCGCTTTCGAGGCTACACCTTC | CASRFRGYTF